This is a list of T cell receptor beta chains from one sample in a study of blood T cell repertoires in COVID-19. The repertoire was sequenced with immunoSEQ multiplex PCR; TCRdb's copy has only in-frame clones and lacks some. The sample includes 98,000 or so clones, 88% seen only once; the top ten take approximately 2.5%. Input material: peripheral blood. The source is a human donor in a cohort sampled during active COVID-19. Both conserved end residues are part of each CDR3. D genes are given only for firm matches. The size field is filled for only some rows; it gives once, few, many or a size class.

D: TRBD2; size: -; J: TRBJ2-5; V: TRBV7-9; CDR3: CASSSLGGSSQETQYF; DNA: TGTGCCAGCAGTTCCCTTGGCGGGAGTTCCCAAGAGACCCAGTACTTC
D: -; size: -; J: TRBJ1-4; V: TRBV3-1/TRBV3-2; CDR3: CASSQAGRYEKLFF; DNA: TGTGCCAGCAGCCAAGCAGGGAGGTACGAAAAACTGTTTTTT
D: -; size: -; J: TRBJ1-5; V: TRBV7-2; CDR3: CASSPSRVSTQHF; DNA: TGTGCCAGCAGCCCTAGTCGGGTATCGACCCAGCATTTT
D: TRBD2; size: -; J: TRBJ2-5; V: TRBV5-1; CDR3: CASSLASLTSGETQYF; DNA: TGCGCCAGCAGCTTGGCTTCTTTGACTAGCGGAGAGACCCAGTACTTC
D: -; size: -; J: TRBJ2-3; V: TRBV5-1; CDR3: CASSLGGQDTQYF; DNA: TGCGCCAGCAGCTTGGGCGGCCAGGATACGCAGTATTTT
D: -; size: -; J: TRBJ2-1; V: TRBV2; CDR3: CASTDRHYNEQFF; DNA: TGTGCCAGCACGGATCGACACTACAATGAGCAGTTCTTC
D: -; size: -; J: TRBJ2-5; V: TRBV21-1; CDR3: CASSVRLAGGPKETQYF; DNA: TGTGCCAGCAGCGTCCGACTAGCGGGAGGGCCGAAGGAGACCCAGTACTTC
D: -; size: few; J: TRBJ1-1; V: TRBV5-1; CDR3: CASTPSVAFTEAFF; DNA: TGCGCCAGCACCCCCAGCGTGGCCTTCACTGAAGCTTTCTTT
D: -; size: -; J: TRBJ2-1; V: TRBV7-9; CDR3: CASSLTGESNNEQFF; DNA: TGTGCCAGCAGCTTAACGGGAGAATCGAACAATGAGCAGTTCTTC
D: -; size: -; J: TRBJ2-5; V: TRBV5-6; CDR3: CASSILRGRQETQYF; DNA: TGTGCCAGCAGCATCCTTAGGGGGAGACAAGAGACCCAGTACTTC
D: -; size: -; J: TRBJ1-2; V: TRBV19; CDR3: CASRVFASTMGYTF; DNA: TGTGCCAGTAGGGTATTTGCTTCAACTATGGGCTACACCTTC
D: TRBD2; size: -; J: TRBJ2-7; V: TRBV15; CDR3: CATSTHSSGGPGEQYF; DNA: TGTGCCACCAGCACACACTCAAGCGGGGGGCCGGGGGAGCAGTACTTC
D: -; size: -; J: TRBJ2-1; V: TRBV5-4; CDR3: CASSLVGLSSSYNEQFF; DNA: TGTGCCAGCAGCTTGGTCGGACTATCGAGCTCCTACAATGAGCAGTTCTTC
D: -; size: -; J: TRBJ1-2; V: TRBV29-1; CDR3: CSVEAQQPNGYTF; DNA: TGCAGCGTTGAAGCCCAACAGCCCAATGGCTACACCTTC
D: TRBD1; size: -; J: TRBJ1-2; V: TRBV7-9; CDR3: CASSPGTGDIYGYTF; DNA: TGTGCCAGCAGCCCGGGGACAGGGGACATATATGGCTACACCTTC
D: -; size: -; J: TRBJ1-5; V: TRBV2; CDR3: CASSEEGGGNQPQHF; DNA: TGTGCCAGCAGTGAAGAGGGGGGGGGCAATCAGCCCCAGCATTTT
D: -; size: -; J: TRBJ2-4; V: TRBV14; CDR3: CASSQVRLGLGGAKNIQYF; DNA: TGTGCCAGCAGCCAAGTTAGGCTTGGGCTCGGGGGAGCCAAAAACATTCAGTACTTC
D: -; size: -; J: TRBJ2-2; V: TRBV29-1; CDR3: CSVLREAGELFF; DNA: TGCAGCGTGTTAAGGGAGGCCGGGGAGCTGTTTTTT
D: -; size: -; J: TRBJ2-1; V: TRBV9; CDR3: CASSVRGQSYNEQFF; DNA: TGTGCCAGCAGCGTGCGAGGACAGAGCTACAATGAGCAGTTCTTC
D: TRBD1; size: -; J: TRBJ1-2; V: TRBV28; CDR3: CASSSPPTTGPYGYTF; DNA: TGTGCCAGCAGTTCCCCGCCCACGACAGGGCCCTATGGCTACACCTTC
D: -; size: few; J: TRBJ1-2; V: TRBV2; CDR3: CASALPPNYGYTF; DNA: TGTGCCAGCGCACTCCCGCCTAACTATGGCTACACCTTC
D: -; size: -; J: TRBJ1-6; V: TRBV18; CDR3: CASSPSSGGGVDSPLHF; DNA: TGTGCCAGCTCACCCTCGAGTGGGGGGGGCGTGGATTCACCCCTCCACTTT
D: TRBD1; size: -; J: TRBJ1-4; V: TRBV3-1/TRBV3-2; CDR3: CASSQQGASNEKLFF; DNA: TGTGCCAGCAGCCAACAGGGGGCCTCTAATGAAAAACTGTTTTTT
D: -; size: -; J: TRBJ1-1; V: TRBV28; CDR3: CASSFRFGGLFTEAFF; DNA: TGTGCCAGCAGTTTCCGCTTCGGGGGTCTCTTCACTGAAGCTTTCTTT
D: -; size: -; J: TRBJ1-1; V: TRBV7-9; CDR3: CASSLKGGRTEAFF; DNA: TGTGCCAGCAGCTTGAAAGGGGGAAGGACTGAAGCTTTCTTT
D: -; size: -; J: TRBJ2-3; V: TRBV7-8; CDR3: CASSWGVSSTDTQYF; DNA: TGTGCCAGCAGCTGGGGGGTATCTAGCACAGATACGCAGTATTTT
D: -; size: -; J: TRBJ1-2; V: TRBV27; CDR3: CASKKVGGGDGYTF; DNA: TGTGCCAGCAAAAAGGTCGGAGGGGGGGATGGCTACACCTTC
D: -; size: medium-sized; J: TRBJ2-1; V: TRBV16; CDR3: CASSQSSLAGEQFF; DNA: TGTGCCAGCAGCCAATCGTCACTAGCCGGTGAGCAGTTCTTC
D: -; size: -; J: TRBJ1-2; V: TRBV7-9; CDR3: CASSLVPGREDGYTF; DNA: TGTGCCAGCAGCTTAGTGCCGGGCAGGGAGGATGGCTACACCTTC
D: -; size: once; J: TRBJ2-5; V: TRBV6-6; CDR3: CASARNLQETQYF; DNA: TGTGCCAGCGCTAGGAACCTACAAGAGACCCAGTACTTC
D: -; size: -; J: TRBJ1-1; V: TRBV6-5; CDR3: CASMGRTEAFF; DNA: TGTGCCAGCATGGGCAGGACTGAAGCTTTCTTT
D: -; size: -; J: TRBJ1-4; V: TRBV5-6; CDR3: CASSFQYFNEKLFF; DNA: TGTGCCAGCAGCTTTCAGTATTTTAATGAAAAACTGTTTTTT
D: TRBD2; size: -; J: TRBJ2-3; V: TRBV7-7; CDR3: CASSLGASGTDTQYF; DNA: TGTGCTAGCAGCTTAGGGGCTAGCGGTACAGATACGCAGTATTTT
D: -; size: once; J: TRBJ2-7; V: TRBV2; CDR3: CASSRLGHEQYF; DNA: TGTGCCAGCAGCAGACTAGGCCACGAGCAGTACTTC
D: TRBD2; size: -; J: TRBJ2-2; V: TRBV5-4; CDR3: CASHSGGPNTGELFF; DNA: TGTGCCAGCCACAGCGGGGGCCCGAACACCGGGGAGCTGTTTTTT
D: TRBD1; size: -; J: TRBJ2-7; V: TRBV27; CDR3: CASSWGAGGYDEQYF; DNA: TGTGCCAGCAGTTGGGGAGCAGGGGGCTATGACGAGCAGTACTTC
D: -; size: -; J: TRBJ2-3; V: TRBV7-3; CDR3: CASSAAGDADTQYF; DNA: TGTGCCAGCAGCGCAGCCGGGGATGCTGATACGCAGTATTTT
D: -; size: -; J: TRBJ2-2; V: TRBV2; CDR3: CASTSLRQGGTGELFF; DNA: TGTGCCAGCACCTCCCTTCGACAGGGAGGAACCGGGGAGCTGTTTTTT
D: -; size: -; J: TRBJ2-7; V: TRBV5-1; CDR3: CASSTGGAKAYEQYF; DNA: TGCGCCAGCAGCACAGGAGGGGCGAAAGCCTACGAGCAGTACTTC
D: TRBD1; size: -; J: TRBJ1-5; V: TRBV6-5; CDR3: CASSYSTGNDQPQHF; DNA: TGTGCCAGCAGTTACTCGACAGGGAACGATCAGCCCCAGCATTTT
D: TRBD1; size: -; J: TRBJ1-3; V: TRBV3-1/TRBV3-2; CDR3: CASSARIGTDGNTIYF; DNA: TGTGCCAGCAGCGCTAGGATAGGGACAGACGGAAACACCATATATTTT
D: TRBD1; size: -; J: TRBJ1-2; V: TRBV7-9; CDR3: CASSLGQGKGYTF; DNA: TGTGCCAGCAGCTTAGGACAGGGTAAGGGCTACACCTTC
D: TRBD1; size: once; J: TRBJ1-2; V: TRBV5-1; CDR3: CASSSSRDRVSGYTF; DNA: TGCGCCAGCAGCTCTTCAAGGGACAGGGTGTCTGGCTACACCTTC
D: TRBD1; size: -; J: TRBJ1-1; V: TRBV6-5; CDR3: CASSPRTGGATEAFF; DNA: TGTGCCAGCAGTCCACGGACAGGGGGCGCGACTGAAGCTTTCTTT
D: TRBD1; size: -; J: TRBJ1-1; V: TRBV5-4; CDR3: CASRNGQGSFTEAFF; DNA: TGTGCCAGCAGGAACGGACAGGGGTCTTTCACTGAAGCTTTCTTT
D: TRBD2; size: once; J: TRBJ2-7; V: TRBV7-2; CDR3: CASSRSLAGGSEQYF; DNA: TGTGCCAGCAGTCGCTCTCTAGCGGGAGGTTCTGAGCAGTACTTC
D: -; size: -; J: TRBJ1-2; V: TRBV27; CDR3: CASSLLRGGVRDGYTF; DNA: TGTGCCAGCAGTCTCCTTCGCGGGGGGGTTCGAGATGGCTACACCTTC
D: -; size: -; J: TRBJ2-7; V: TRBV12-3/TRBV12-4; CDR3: CASSRGFSYEQYF; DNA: TGTGCCAGCAGCCGGGGGTTCTCCTACGAGCAGTACTTC
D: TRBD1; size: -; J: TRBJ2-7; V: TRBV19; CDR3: CASSVRGQDEQYF; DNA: TGTGCCAGTAGCGTCAGGGGGCAAGACGAGCAGTACTTC
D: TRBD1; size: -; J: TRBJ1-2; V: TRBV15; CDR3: CATSRDRDVPNYGYTF; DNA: TGTGCCACCAGCAGGGACAGGGATGTTCCTAACTATGGCTACACCTTC
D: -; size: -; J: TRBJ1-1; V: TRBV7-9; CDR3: CASSPKGEESEAFF; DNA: TGTGCCAGCAGCCCAAAAGGCGAGGAAAGTGAAGCTTTCTTT
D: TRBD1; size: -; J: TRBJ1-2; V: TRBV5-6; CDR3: CASSFFSGQDYGYTF; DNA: TGTGCCAGCAGCTTTTTTTCTGGACAGGACTATGGCTACACCTTC
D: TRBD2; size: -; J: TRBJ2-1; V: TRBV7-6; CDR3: CASTGGREVNEQFF; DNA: TGTGCCAGCACGGGAGGGCGGGAGGTCAATGAGCAGTTCTTC
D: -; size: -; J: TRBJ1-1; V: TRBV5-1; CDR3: CASCASMNTEAFF; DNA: TGCGCCAGCTGCGCTAGCATGAACACTGAAGCTTTCTTT
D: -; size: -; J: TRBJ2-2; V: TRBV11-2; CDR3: CASSLALGELFF; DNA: TGTGCCAGCAGCTTGGCCCTCGGGGAGCTGTTTTTT